This section outlines one T cell receptor beta chain sequence together with its context. Its antigen has not been determined. Base quality data are lacking; no much larger clone is found one base away. The data stem from a study of blood T cell repertoires in COVID-19 (dated by TCRdb to the early 2020s). Background for the entire study: Collaborator samples came from the United States, Italy and Spain and covered acute and convalescent phases of COVID-19. HLA class I and class II types, where available, came from metadata supplied by the sample provider rather than from assay-based typing. Deeply sampled blood TCRbeta repertoires from subjects exposed to, actively infected with, or recovered from COVID-19 were included in the dataset. The samples were drawn from the first 160 participants of the ongoing ImmuneRACE study and from 1,200 or so subjects provided by 6 global collaborators. The repertoires were released in a freely available public database intended as a resource for research on the immune response to SARS-CoV-2. Sample metadata almost always included a de-identified subject ID, COVID-19 status, age in years and sex. The material from the prospective study consisted of cDNA or gDNA derived from T cells, B-cell-depleted T cells, or PBMCs. Points the paper makes about the study in general: The amount of clinical and demographic metadata varied by source and participant and was provided uncurated.

Taken from cysteine to phenylalanine, the CDR3 has 14 residues. Only the CDR3 DNA stays, 42 bases, in frame from base 1. Unmatched junction bases come to 6, with V trimmed by 0 bases and J by 11 bases. CDR1 and CDR2 (SGHNT, YYREEE) derive from the germline V gene (reference sequence). Each collaborating institution followed its own protocols to collect whole blood in K2EDTA tubes. For TCRbeta analysis, collaborator samples were shipped as frozen whole blood, as isolated PBMCs, or as DNA extracted from either sample type. The immunoSEQ Assay, a bias-controlled multiplex PCR, was used to amplify TCRbeta CDR3 regions from genomic DNA. As for how the authors treated the data: The number of nucleated cells in each sample was estimated by amplification of reference gene primers within the assay. Sequence reads were collapsed and filtered to measure the absolute abundance of every unique TCRbeta CDR3 rearrangement. For each sample, productive Simpson clonality was calculated as the square root of Simpson's diversity index across productive rearrangements. TCRdb provides this immuneACCESS table in a form limited to in-frame rearrangements. Some clones are lacking; in checked studies, under half of them reflect an unresolved V gene, and why the rest are absent is not known. D and trimming were read from the DNA, whereas the V and J calls and clone size are those reported in that table. This sample holds 100,000 to 150,000 clones; approximately 84% were observed only once. The ten largest account for more than 1.2% of the sample.

The material sequenced was peripheral blood. The TCR comes from a man aged 55-75 years with acute or convalescent COVID-19. The V and J segments used are TRBV5-4 and TRBJ2-3, with TRBD2 matching 10 junction bases. CDR3 sequence: CASSLEASGGKQYF. The nucleotide sequence is TGTGCCAGCAGCTTGGAGGCTAGCGGGGGAAAGCAGTATTTT.